This is a list of T cell receptor beta chains from one sample in a study. One entry per CDR3 protein, called by TCRdb with MiXCR from the 5' RACE reads. This sample has about 54,000 distinct CDR3 sequences, with more than 15% found just once. Sequencing used naive CD4+ T cells sorted from blood. The receptors originated from a female donor with breast cancer. The CDR3 runs from the conserved cysteine through the conserved F or W. Fields, in order: clone size, D gene, V gene, J gene, CDR3 protein, CDR3 DNA. D genes are given only for firm matches. Expanded clones get a size class; other rows say once, few or many, or leave the size out.

many	NA	TRBV29-1	TRBJ2-3	CSVGADTQYF	TGCAGCGTTGGAGCAGATACGCAGTATTTT
NA	TRBD1	TRBV29-1	TRBJ1-2	CSVTLGGFNYGYTF	TGCAGCGTTACCTTAGGGGGCTTCAACTATGGCTACACCTTC
many	TRBD2	TRBV20-1	TRBJ2-2	CSAQSPGGNGELFF	TGCAGTGCCCAATCCCCGGGAGGGAACGGGGAGCTGTTTTTT
many	NA	TRBV6-5	TRBJ2-7	CASSSWGGQSEQYF	TGTGCCAGCAGTTCTTGGGGCGGACAGTCGGAGCAGTACTTC
few	NA	TRBV5-1	TRBJ2-1	CASSLVGSYNEQFF	TGCGCCAGCAGCTTGGTCGGCTCCTACAATGAGCAGTTCTTC
few	TRBD1	TRBV20-1	TRBJ2-7	CSAMPGQNPYEQYF	TGCAGTGCGATGCCGGGACAGAATCCTTACGAGCAGTACTTC
few	NA	TRBV7-9	TRBJ2-1	CASISGRDSRVDEQFF	TGTGCCAGCATATCTGGGAGGGACAGTCGTGTCGATGAGCAGTTCTTC
few	TRBD1	TRBV7-9	TRBJ1-2	CASSTNRDSVFYGYTF	TGTGCCAGCAGCACCAACCGGGACAGCGTCTTCTATGGCTACACCTTC
NA	TRBD1	TRBV6-5	TRBJ1-2	CASSSGTGDRGYTF	TGTGCCAGCAGTTCCGGGACAGGGGATCGAGGCTACACCTTC
once	NA	TRBV11-2	TRBJ2-7	CASSLSKGNEQYF	TGTGCCAGCAGCTTATCAAAGGGAAACGAGCAGTACTTC
few	NA	TRBV24-1	TRBJ2-3	CASSNSSTDTQYF	TGTGCCTCGTCAAATTCTAGCACAGATACGCAGTATTTT
NA	NA	TRBV5-1	TRBJ2-3	CASSLIATSTDTQYF	TGCGCCAGCAGCTTGATAGCTACCAGCACAGATACGCAGTATTTT
few	NA	TRBV6-2/TRBV6-3	TRBJ2-1	CASSYRHPSYNEQFF	TGTGCCAGCAGTTACCGACACCCTTCCTACAATGAGCAGTTCTTC
NA	NA	TRBV20-1	TRBJ2-3	CSAREYRTYTDTQYF	TGCAGTGCTAGAGAATATAGAACTTACACAGATACGCAGTATTTT
many	NA	TRBV4-2	TRBJ2-7	CASSQELTGGSGEQYF	TGTGCCAGCAGCCAAGAATTAACCGGAGGGTCGGGAGAGCAGTACTTC
NA	TRBD1	TRBV18	TRBJ2-5	CASSPASRGRETQYF	TGTGCCAGCTCACCGGCGAGCAGGGGGCGAGAGACCCAGTACTTC